This T cell receptor (beta chain) was recovered during a study of CD8 T cells in Susac syndrome. General study results and limits: The study conceded that relatively few individuals underwent its TCR sequencing and HLA analysis.

Details on this clonotype: What it recognizes is unknown. At one end the junction does not follow the germline gene, possibly because of a read error.

The T cells that were sequenced for TCR beta were CD8+ and CD4+ cells from blood. Reverse transcription of about 0.5 to 1 ug RNA was carried out with random hexamers. Each CDR3 protein gets one entry after TCRdb re-called the immunoSEQ multiplex PCR reads with MiXCR. The table has about 180,000 distinct CDR3 sequences, around 96% seen once; the top ten hold around 0.15%. The CDR3 runs to 8 residues. Germline V gene data show CDR1 as SGDLS and CDR2 as YYNGEE. The genes are TRBV9 and TRBJ1-1, with D unclear. Sequencing was done on a sample of CD8+ T cells from PBMCs. The receptor's source is a human donor with multiple sclerosis. Written as DNA, the CDR3 is TGTGCCAGCAGCCCAAATCTCTTT. Encoded protein: CASSPNLF. The full variable domain, with the rest looked up from reference TRBV9 and TRBJ1-1, is DSGVTQTPKHLITATGQRVTLRCSPRSGDLSVYWYQQSLDQGLQFLIQYYNGEERAKGNILERFSAQQFPDLHSELNLSSLELGDSALYFCASSPNLFGQGTRLTVV.